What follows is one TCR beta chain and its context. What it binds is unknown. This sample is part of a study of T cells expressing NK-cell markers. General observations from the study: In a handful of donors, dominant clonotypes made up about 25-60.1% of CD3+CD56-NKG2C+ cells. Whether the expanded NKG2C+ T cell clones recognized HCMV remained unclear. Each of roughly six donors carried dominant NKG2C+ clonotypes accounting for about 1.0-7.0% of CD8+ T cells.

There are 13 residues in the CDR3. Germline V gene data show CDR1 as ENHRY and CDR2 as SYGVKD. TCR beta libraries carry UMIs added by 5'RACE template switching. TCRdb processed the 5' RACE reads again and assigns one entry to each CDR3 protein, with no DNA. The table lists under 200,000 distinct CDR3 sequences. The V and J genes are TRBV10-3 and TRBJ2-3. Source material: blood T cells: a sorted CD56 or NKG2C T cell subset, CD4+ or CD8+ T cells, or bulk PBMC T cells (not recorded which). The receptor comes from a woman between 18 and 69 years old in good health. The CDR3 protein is CASRTASTDTQYF.